This TCR beta chain was sequenced in a study of T-cell memory formation after mild COVID-19. Study overall: Across donors, TCR clusters were largely donor specific. Study findings and constraints: Largely, contracting CD4+ clones fell within CM and EM, and contracting CD8+ clones within EMRA. Clones that contracted from day 15 to 85 were balanced CD4/CD8, while later expanders leaned CD4+.

With regard to this clonotype: Its antigen is undetermined.

Sample barcodes and UMIs were carried by the TCR alpha and TCR beta cDNA libraries that 5'RACE generated with constant-segment primers. Via MiXCR, TCRdb re-called the 5' RACE reads, giving one row per CDR3 protein. The sample lists 170,000 or so distinct CDR3 sequences, 20% to 25% occurring once. V trimming: 5 bases; J trimming: 2 bases; junction bases outside the gene matches: 7. The CDR3 loop spans 15 amino acids. Germline lookup yields CDR1 SEHNR and CDR2 FQNEAQ (reference sequence). This TCR was sampled from an adult woman who had mild COVID-19 (a few samples of this study predate the infection). Cell type and time point are not known. The gene calls are TRBV7-9 and TRBJ2-3; 7 bases match TRBD1. The material sequenced was PBMCs or a T cell subset sorted from them (not recorded which). The CDR3 sequence: CASSGRDSDTDTQYF. The DNA of the CDR3 is TGTGCCAGCAGCGGCCGGGACAGTGACACAGATACGCAGTATTTT. The full variable domain, its missing parts supplied by reference TRBV7-9 and TRBJ2-3, is DTGVSQNPRHKITKRGQNVTFRCDPISEHNRLYWYRQTLGQGPEFLTYFQNEAQLEKSRLLSDRFSAERPKGSFSTLEIQRTEQGDSAMYLCASSGRDSDTDTQYFGPGTRLTVL.